A selection of T cell receptor beta chains follows, all from one sample in a study of T cells in Graves' hyperthyroidism and ophthalmopathy. Each CDR3 protein is one row after TCRdb ran MiXCR on the multiplex PCR reads. The sample includes under 250,000 distinct CDR3 sequences, roughly 22% of them seen just once. The source material was blood. The receptor set was obtained from a woman aged 40-49 years with Graves' ophthalmopathy. CDR3s leave out the opening cysteine and the closing phenylalanine or tryptophan. Each record gives: D gene, J gene, V gene, CDR3 protein. A D gene is named only where the DNA matches it firmly.

-,TRBJ1-1,TRBV4-1,ASSQSRPETEAF
-,TRBJ2-7,TRBV4-1,ASSQGGIGIYEQY
TRBD2,TRBJ2-5,TRBV7-3,ASSLAGGTWETQY
TRBD2,TRBJ2-1,TRBV12-3/TRBV12-4,ASSLLAVGFYNEQF
TRBD1,TRBJ2-5,TRBV7-6,ASSFYRGETQY
TRBD2,TRBJ2-7,TRBV7-2,ASSLVLAGYEQY
TRBD1,TRBJ2-7,TRBV28,ASSLGTGGGEQY
-,TRBJ2-2,TRBV5-1,ASSSITGTGELF
-,TRBJ2-7,TRBV7-8,ASSFPGTYEQY
-,TRBJ1-2,TRBV7-9,ASSLEENGYT
-,TRBJ1-2,TRBV15,ATSRDTGRHQNYGYT
TRBD1,TRBJ2-7,TRBV6-1,ASRTSGQGANSYEQY
TRBD2,TRBJ2-2,TRBV7-6,ASSLLTSGGPNTGELF
TRBD1,TRBJ1-5,TRBV29-1,SVRQGDYNQPQH
TRBD1,TRBJ2-7,TRBV12-3/TRBV12-4,ASSRDRGEYEQY
TRBD1,TRBJ2-7,TRBV12-3/TRBV12-4,ASSRTGGELYEQY
-,TRBJ1-5,TRBV19,ASSIAPYNQPQH
-,TRBJ1-5,TRBV28,AIANGVNQPQH
-,TRBJ1-1,TRBV6-5,ASIPRLGENTEAF
TRBD1,TRBJ1-2,TRBV5-1,ASSDDRGHYGYT
-,TRBJ2-7,TRBV13,ASSLVPGSSYEQY
TRBD1,TRBJ2-7,TRBV5-1,ASSLDGQGDEQY